A single T cell receptor beta chain is shown here with its context. CDR1 and CDR2 (germline): MNHNS, SASEGT. The CDR3 extends over 13 amino acids. Trimming left V 7 bases short and J 5 bases short, with 14 bases between. This sample was taken from a study of T cell changes during pregnancy in multiple sclerosis. Only in-frame clones appear in the TCRdb table, and some are missing; sequencing was by immunoSEQ multiplex PCR. The table has more than 2,000 clones, around three quarters seen once. The material sequenced was CD4+ T cells from PBMCs (not recorded whether the cells were cultured). The rearrangement uses TRBV6-1 and TRBJ2-5; D may correspond to TRBD1 or TRBD2 (5 bases each). This TCR was recovered from a female patient with multiple sclerosis, enrolled in a pregnancy study. Some clones in this sample may be carry-over from other donors' samples. CDR3 sequence: CASTRLAGETQYF. In DNA form, the CDR3 reads TGTGCCAGCACACGGCTAGCAGGGGAGACCCAGTACTTC.